This T cell receptor beta chain was sequenced during a study of cytomegalovirus exposure and HLA in healthy donors. Findings and limits, study-wide: Several of the most significant clusters appeared linked to common viral pathogens, based on a later analysis. TRBV6-2, TRBV6-3 and some other V segments were excluded as indistinguishable. Some 150 TCR beta chains were listed as cytomegalovirus-associated. The presence/absence work took it that sequencing depth was about the same across donors.

With respect to this clone: The target antigen is unknown.

The PCR ran on 60 Vbeta and 13 Jbeta primers. Method: immunoSEQ multiplex PCR; TCRdb's copy keeps in-frame clones and lacks some. Among 140,000 or so clones, approximately 67% were seen once, and the ten largest hold 6.5%. CDR3 length: 15 residues. Germline-derived CDR1 and CDR2 are SGHTA and FQGTGA. The J segment lost 6 bases and the V segment lost 4 bases, leaving 9 bases of the junction unmatched. The chain joins TRBV7-3 to TRBJ1-1; 9 bases agree with TRBD1. This clonotype was obtained from a woman aged 55-70 years in good health and CMV-seronegative. The material sequenced was PBMCs. DNA of the CDR3: TGTGCCAGCAGCTCCGCACAGGGGGCGTTCTCTGAAGCTTTCTTT. This gives the protein CASSSAQGAFSEAFF.